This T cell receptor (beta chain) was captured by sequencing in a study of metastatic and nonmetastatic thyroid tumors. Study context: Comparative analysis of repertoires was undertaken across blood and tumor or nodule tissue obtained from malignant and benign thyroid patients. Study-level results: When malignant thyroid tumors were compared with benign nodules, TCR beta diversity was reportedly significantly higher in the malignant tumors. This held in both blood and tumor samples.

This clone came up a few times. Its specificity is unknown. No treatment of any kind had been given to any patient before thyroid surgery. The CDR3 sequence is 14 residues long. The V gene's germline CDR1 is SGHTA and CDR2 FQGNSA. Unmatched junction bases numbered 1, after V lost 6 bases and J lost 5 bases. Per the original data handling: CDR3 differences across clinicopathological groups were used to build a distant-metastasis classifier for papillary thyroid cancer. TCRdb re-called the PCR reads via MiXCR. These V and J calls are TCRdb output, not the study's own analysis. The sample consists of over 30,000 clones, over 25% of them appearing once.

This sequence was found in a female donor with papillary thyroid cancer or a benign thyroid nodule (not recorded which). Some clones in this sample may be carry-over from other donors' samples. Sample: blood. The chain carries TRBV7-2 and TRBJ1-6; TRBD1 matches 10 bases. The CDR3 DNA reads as TGTGCCAGCAGGGGACAGGGGAATAATTCACCCCTCCACTTT. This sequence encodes CASRGQGNNSPLHF.